This record covers a single T cell receptor beta chain. This entry comes from a study of graft-versus-host responses after intestinal transplantation. The authors plated approximately 200,000 CFSE-labeled responder cells with approximately 200,000 irradiated, violet-dye-labeled stimulator cells. Sequencing used immunoSEQ multiplex PCR; TCRdb keeps in-frame clones, though not all of them. Seen here are roughly 23,000 clones, around two fifths observed once, and the top ten hold more than 1.2%. The length of the CDR3 is 15 residues. CDR1 and CDR2 (germline): GTSNPN, SVGIG (reference sequence). The ends lost 0 bases at V and 3 bases at J; junction bases unmatched: 3. Study-wide results and caveats: There was an association between peak levels of circulating GvH clones and early post-transplant HvG declines.

The sequence came from a human patient who was an organ donor for intestinal transplantation. The V gene is TRBV30, the J gene TRBJ1-2, with TRBD1 matching 11 bases. The source was alloreactive CD8+ T cells from a mixed lymphocyte reaction culture, collected before transplantation. Regarding subset: CFSE-low proliferating T cells sorted from roughly 6-day pre-transplant mixed lymphocyte reaction (GvH or HvG direction). CDR3 in amino acids: CAWSVRTGGDYGYTF. The CDR3 DNA follows: TGTGCCTGGAGTGTCAGGACAGGGGGCGACTATGGCTACACCTTC.